This T cell receptor beta chain was captured in a study of cytomegalovirus exposure and HLA in healthy donors. Whole-study results and caveats: Reported results showed that the classifier diagnosed cytomegalovirus status with high specificity and sensitivity. Cytomegalovirus association was listed for about 160 TCR beta chains.

The donors were part of the validation cohort of over a hundred subjects. That cohort was separate from the first cohort, which comprised fewer than 800 subjects. On this clone itself: What it recognizes is unknown.

Trimming pared 3 bases from V and 6 bases from J, leaving 11 bases between. Per the germline V gene, CDR1 is SEHNR and CDR2 is FQNEAQ (reference sequence). There are 13 residues in the CDR3. Using immunoSEQ multiplex PCR, the repertoire was profiled, and TCRdb retains in-frame clones only, with some absent. The sample records 220,000 or so clones, approximately 82% being singletons. The chain has TRBV7-9 and TRBJ1-2; D is perhaps TRBD1 (5 bases). The sample was PBMCs. This TCR derives from a young woman in good health and CMV-seronegative. The CDR3 bases are TGTGCCAGCAGCTTTGTAGGGGCGGATGGCTACACCTTC. Protein: CASSFVGADGYTF.